The rows below give T cell receptor beta chains drawn from one sample of a study of CD8+CD57+ T cells in acquired aplastic anemia. In TCRdb, the reads were re-called with MiXCR into one record per CDR3 protein. The sample records fewer than 100,000 distinct CDR3 sequences, roughly half being singletons. Specimen: sorted CD4+, CD8+, or CD8+CD57+ T cells (not recorded which) from PBMCs. The receptors here all came from a human donor in good health, serving as a control. The CDR3 runs from the conserved cysteine through the conserved F or W. D genes are given only for firm matches. Expanded clones get a size class; other rows say once, few or many, or leave the size out.

D gene: -; J gene: TRBJ2-7; V gene: TRBV7-9; clone size: -; CDR3 DNA: TGTGCCAGCAGCCATAGCTACGAGCAGTACTTC; CDR3 protein: CASSHSYEQYF
D gene: TRBD1; J gene: TRBJ1-1; V gene: TRBV29-1; clone size: -; CDR3 DNA: TGCAGCGTTGATGGAGGACAGGGGGGGAACACTGAAGCTTTCTTT; CDR3 protein: CSVDGGQGGNTEAFF
D gene: -; J gene: TRBJ1-2; V gene: TRBV12-3/TRBV12-4; clone size: many; CDR3 DNA: TGTGCCAGCAGTTTTAGCGCTAACTATGGCTACACCTTC; CDR3 protein: CASSFSANYGYTF
D gene: TRBD1; J gene: TRBJ2-1; V gene: TRBV20-1; clone size: few; CDR3 DNA: TGCAGTGCTAGAGGGGAGACAGGGGGTCCCTATAGCTCCTACAATGAGCAGTTCTTC; CDR3 protein: CSARGETGGPYSSYNEQFF
D gene: TRBD1; J gene: TRBJ1-5; V gene: TRBV29-1; clone size: few; CDR3 DNA: TGCAGCGTGGGGACAGGGAATCAGCCCCAGCATTTT; CDR3 protein: CSVGTGNQPQHF
D gene: -; J gene: TRBJ2-2; V gene: TRBV7-9; clone size: many; CDR3 DNA: TGTGCCAGCAGCTTAGTCTCCGGGGAGCTGTTTTTT; CDR3 protein: CASSLVSGELFF
D gene: -; J gene: TRBJ2-7; V gene: TRBV16; clone size: many; CDR3 DNA: TGTGCCAGCAGCCTATTTGCTGGACCCCCGGGCCACGAGCAGTACTTC; CDR3 protein: CASSLFAGPPGHEQYF
D gene: -; J gene: TRBJ2-7; V gene: TRBV10-3; clone size: many; CDR3 DNA: TGTGCCATCAGTGTGGATGGGGGGGCGTACGAGCAGTACTTC; CDR3 protein: CAISVDGGAYEQYF
D gene: TRBD1; J gene: TRBJ2-7; V gene: TRBV19; clone size: many; CDR3 DNA: TGTGCCAGTAGTATAGTGAAGGGGGCCAACGAGCAGTACTTC; CDR3 protein: CASSIVKGANEQYF
D gene: -; J gene: TRBJ2-1; V gene: TRBV4-1; clone size: few; CDR3 DNA: TGCGCCAGCAGCCACAGAGGTGGCAATGAGCAGTTCTTC; CDR3 protein: CASSHRGGNEQFF
D gene: -; J gene: TRBJ2-3; V gene: TRBV6-1; clone size: -; CDR3 DNA: TGTGCCAGCAGTGGTCTCCAGGGTTACACAGATACGCAGTATTTT; CDR3 protein: CASSGLQGYTDTQYF
D gene: -; J gene: TRBJ1-2; V gene: TRBV6-1; clone size: -; CDR3 DNA: TGTGCCAGCAGCGTAGACGTGGGGAATTATGGCTACACCTTC; CDR3 protein: CASSVDVGNYGYTF
D gene: TRBD1; J gene: TRBJ1-3; V gene: TRBV15; clone size: -; CDR3 DNA: TGTGCCACCAGCAGAGAACAGGGGACACCTGGAAACACCATATATTTT; CDR3 protein: CATSREQGTPGNTIYF
D gene: -; J gene: TRBJ1-5; V gene: TRBV6-5; clone size: -; CDR3 DNA: TGTGCCAGCAGTTACAGCGACAGGAGTAGCAATCAGCCCCAGCATTTT; CDR3 protein: CASSYSDRSSNQPQHF
D gene: -; J gene: TRBJ2-5; V gene: TRBV14; clone size: once; CDR3 DNA: TGTGCCAGCAGCCCGCAGCGGGCCCAGACCCAGTACTTC; CDR3 protein: CASSPQRAQTQYF
D gene: -; J gene: TRBJ1-2; V gene: TRBV7-9; clone size: -; CDR3 DNA: TGTGCCAGCAGTTTGGACACCCGAGGGGACTATGGCTACACCTTC; CDR3 protein: CASSLDTRGDYGYTF
D gene: TRBD1; J gene: TRBJ1-5; V gene: TRBV6-1; clone size: -; CDR3 DNA: TGTGCCAGTACCCGACAGGGAGGACAGCCCCAGCATTTT; CDR3 protein: CASTRQGGQPQHF
D gene: -; J gene: TRBJ2-7; V gene: TRBV7-9; clone size: many; CDR3 DNA: TGTGCCAGCAGCTTACCCGGCCGCGAGCAGTACTTC; CDR3 protein: CASSLPGREQYF
D gene: -; J gene: TRBJ1-1; V gene: TRBV6-5; clone size: -; CDR3 DNA: TGTGCCAGCAGTTACTCGAATGGGTTGAGGATTGAAGCTTTCTTT; CDR3 protein: CASSYSNGLRIEAFF
D gene: TRBD2; J gene: TRBJ2-3; V gene: TRBV25-1; clone size: few; CDR3 DNA: TGTGCCAGCACCTCCCCCTTGACTAGCCCCGAAGATACGCAGTATTTT; CDR3 protein: CASTSPLTSPEDTQYF
D gene: -; J gene: TRBJ1-1; V gene: TRBV7-9; clone size: -; CDR3 DNA: TGTGCCAGCAGCTTAGATCGCATGAACACTGAAGCTTTCTTT; CDR3 protein: CASSLDRMNTEAFF
D gene: -; J gene: TRBJ1-5; V gene: TRBV2; clone size: many; CDR3 DNA: TGTGCCAGCAGTGAAGCGCGGGATCAGCCCCAGCATTTT; CDR3 protein: CASSEARDQPQHF
D gene: -; J gene: TRBJ2-3; V gene: TRBV25-1; clone size: -; CDR3 DNA: TGTGCCAGCAGTGAATGGGGGGCGCGGACAGATACGCAGTATTTT; CDR3 protein: CASSEWGARTDTQYF
D gene: -; J gene: TRBJ2-7; V gene: TRBV2; clone size: once; CDR3 DNA: TGTGCCAGCAGTGAAAGGCAGGGAATGTACGAGCAGTACTTC; CDR3 protein: CASSERQGMYEQYF
D gene: -; J gene: TRBJ2-7; V gene: TRBV6-2/TRBV6-3; clone size: -; CDR3 DNA: TGTGCCAGCAGTTACTCGTTCCGGACTCCCTCCTACGAGCAGTACTTC; CDR3 protein: CASSYSFRTPSYEQYF
D gene: -; J gene: TRBJ1-1; V gene: TRBV20-1; clone size: many; CDR3 DNA: TGCAGTGTGGTGGGCCGTACGAACACTGAAGCTTTCTTT; CDR3 protein: CSVVGRTNTEAFF
D gene: TRBD1; J gene: TRBJ2-7; V gene: TRBV15; clone size: -; CDR3 DNA: TGTGCCACCAGCAGCTTGGGACAGGGTATATCCTACGAGCAGTACTTC; CDR3 protein: CATSSLGQGISYEQYF
D gene: TRBD1; J gene: TRBJ2-7; V gene: TRBV7-9; clone size: many; CDR3 DNA: TGTGCCAGCAGCTTGGACCCCGACAGGGGGAGCTCCTACGAGCAGTACTTC; CDR3 protein: CASSLDPDRGSSYEQYF
D gene: TRBD1; J gene: TRBJ1-2; V gene: TRBV12-3/TRBV12-4; clone size: many; CDR3 DNA: TGTGCCACCGATACAGGGGGCGCGAATGGCTACACCTTC; CDR3 protein: CATDTGGANGYTF
D gene: -; J gene: TRBJ1-4; V gene: TRBV7-8; clone size: -; CDR3 DNA: TGTGCCAGCAGCTTAGAATCCGGCAGTCCAACTAATGAAAAACTGTTTTTT; CDR3 protein: CASSLESGSPTNEKLFF
D gene: -; J gene: TRBJ2-2; V gene: TRBV11-2; clone size: few; CDR3 DNA: TGTGCCAGCAGCTTGGACCGGAGCACCGGGGAGCTGTTTTTT; CDR3 protein: CASSLDRSTGELFF
D gene: TRBD1; J gene: TRBJ2-3; V gene: TRBV5-6; clone size: -; CDR3 DNA: TGTGCCAGCAGCCTCCGGGACAGGGGACCAGATACGCAGTATTTT; CDR3 protein: CASSLRDRGPDTQYF
D gene: TRBD1; J gene: TRBJ1-2; V gene: TRBV5-4; clone size: many; CDR3 DNA: TGTGCCAGCAGCCGGACAGGCCGCGATGATGGCTACACCTTC; CDR3 protein: CASSRTGRDDGYTF
D gene: -; J gene: TRBJ2-7; V gene: TRBV2; clone size: many; CDR3 DNA: TGTGCCAGCAGTGAAGATAGGGGCGAGCAGTACTTC; CDR3 protein: CASSEDRGEQYF
D gene: TRBD1; J gene: TRBJ2-5; V gene: TRBV2; clone size: -; CDR3 DNA: TGTGCCAGCAGATTGACAGGGAGAAGAGAGACCCAGTACTTC; CDR3 protein: CASRLTGRRETQYF
D gene: -; J gene: TRBJ2-5; V gene: TRBV7-3; clone size: few; CDR3 DNA: TGTGCCAGCAGCTATTTAGGGAATCAAGAGACCCAGTACTTC; CDR3 protein: CASSYLGNQETQYF
D gene: TRBD2; J gene: TRBJ2-1; V gene: TRBV3-1; clone size: -; CDR3 DNA: TGTGCCAGCAGCCGACCTGGCGGGACTAGCGGGAGTTATGAGCAGTTCTTC; CDR3 protein: CASSRPGGTSGSYEQFF
D gene: TRBD1; J gene: TRBJ1-6; V gene: TRBV25-1; clone size: -; CDR3 DNA: TGTGCCAGCAGACAGGGGCGGGATTCACCCCTCCACTTT; CDR3 protein: CASRQGRDSPLHF
D gene: -; J gene: TRBJ2-2; V gene: TRBV2; clone size: -; CDR3 DNA: TGTGCCAGCAGTGAAGGGCCTCGTGGGACCGGGGAGCTGTTTTTT; CDR3 protein: CASSEGPRGTGELFF
D gene: TRBD2; J gene: TRBJ2-4; V gene: TRBV25-1; clone size: few; CDR3 DNA: TGTGCCAGCAGTGGGCGACTAGCGGGAGAGGAAAACATTCAGTACTTC; CDR3 protein: CASSGRLAGEENIQYF
D gene: TRBD2; J gene: TRBJ2-1; V gene: TRBV4-1; clone size: few; CDR3 DNA: TGCGCCAGCACTCGGACTAGCGGGGGGCCCTACAATGAGCAGTTCTTC; CDR3 protein: CASTRTSGGPYNEQFF
D gene: -; J gene: TRBJ1-5; V gene: TRBV7-8; clone size: many; CDR3 DNA: TGTGCCAGCACCTCCTTACTGGGGGATAGCAATCAGCCCCAGCATTTT; CDR3 protein: CASTSLLGDSNQPQHF
D gene: TRBD1; J gene: TRBJ1-5; V gene: TRBV19; clone size: -; CDR3 DNA: TGTGCCAGTAGTCCATTACAGGGGGAGAGGCAGCCCCAGCATTTT; CDR3 protein: CASSPLQGERQPQHF
D gene: -; J gene: TRBJ1-1; V gene: TRBV27; clone size: -; CDR3 DNA: TGTGCCAGCTTGGGGGGAGGGAACACTGAAGCTTTCTTT; CDR3 protein: CASLGGGNTEAFF
D gene: -; J gene: TRBJ2-2; V gene: TRBV24-1; clone size: many; CDR3 DNA: TGTGCCACCAGTGAGGTGGACGCCGGGGAGCTGTTTTTT; CDR3 protein: CATSEVDAGELFF
D gene: -; J gene: TRBJ2-3; V gene: TRBV10-3; clone size: many; CDR3 DNA: TGTGCCATCAGTGAGACCCCCCAGACAGATACGCAGTATTTT; CDR3 protein: CAISETPQTDTQYF
D gene: -; J gene: TRBJ1-2; V gene: TRBV19; clone size: -; CDR3 DNA: TGTGCCAGTACCCCCGGGAGGGGGGCGTATGGCTACACCTTC; CDR3 protein: CASTPGRGAYGYTF
D gene: -; J gene: TRBJ1-1; V gene: TRBV19; clone size: -; CDR3 DNA: TGTGCCAGTAGTATATTGGGGCGGAACACTGAAGCTTTCTTT; CDR3 protein: CASSILGRNTEAFF
D gene: -; J gene: TRBJ2-7; V gene: TRBV11-3; clone size: many; CDR3 DNA: TGTGCCAGCAGCTTAGCACAGCCCTACGAGCAGTACTTC; CDR3 protein: CASSLAQPYEQYF
D gene: TRBD2; J gene: TRBJ2-5; V gene: TRBV11-2; clone size: -; CDR3 DNA: TGTGCCAGCAGCTTAGATAGGACTAGGGAAGCCCAGTACTTC; CDR3 protein: CASSLDRTREAQYF
D gene: -; J gene: TRBJ1-1; V gene: TRBV19; clone size: many; CDR3 DNA: TGTGCCAGTCTACGGGGGGACACTGAAGCTTTCTTT; CDR3 protein: CASLRGDTEAFF
D gene: TRBD2; J gene: TRBJ2-3; V gene: TRBV25-1; clone size: -; CDR3 DNA: TGTGCCAGCAGTGCCCTAGCGGGGGCACAATATACGCAGTATTTT; CDR3 protein: CASSALAGAQYTQYF
D gene: TRBD2; J gene: TRBJ2-5; V gene: TRBV7-9; clone size: -; CDR3 DNA: TGTGCCAGCGCTACCGGACTAGCGGGCCAGTACTTC; CDR3 protein: CASATGLAGQYF